This TCR beta chain was retrieved from a study of cytomegalovirus exposure and HLA in healthy donors. Whole-study results and caveats: One variant, a missense change in DCLRE1C, was linked in a later analysis to TCR beta V- and J-gene trimming. The authors later found HLA-associated TCR beta chains more clonally expanded than equally common others.

A word on this clone: What it binds is not known.

PCR employed 60 Vbeta and 13 Jbeta primers. TCRdb keeps only in-frame clones here, not all; method: immunoSEQ multiplex PCR. The data contain roughly 170,000 clones, approximately 80% of them singletons. The germline gives CDR1 SEHNR, CDR2 FQNEAQ (reference sequence). This CDR3 is 14 amino acids long. The junction had 5 bases not matched to a gene; V was cut back by 8 bases and J by 3 bases. V and J are TRBV7-9 and TRBJ2-3, with 10 bases matching TRBD2. Material: PBMCs. This receptor was taken from a woman under 40 in good health and CMV-seronegative. This CDR3 reads CASRASGGTDTQYF. The CDR3 region has the DNA TGTGCCAGCCGAGCTAGCGGGGGTACAGATACGCAGTATTTT.